This T cell receptor beta chain was documented in a study of shared clonotypes between healthy human individuals. Whole-study results and caveats: Non-shared clonotypes had lower generation probabilities than those shared by all four donors. Roughly 5% of naive CD4 clonotypes were shared across a handful of donors. Rarefaction exposed incomplete sorted-subset sequencing despite large depth.

The germline V and J ends were trimmed by 2 bases and 0 bases, with 10 bases remaining between them. This CDR3 region has 16 residues. CDR1 is MDHEN and CDR2 is SYDVKM in the germline V gene. About this clone itself: No antigen is known for it.

TCRdb's table, derived via immunoSEQ multiplex PCR, lists solely in-frame clones and lacks some. Here the sample spans about 1.5 million clones, around 98% being singletons. V gene TRBV28 combines with J gene TRBJ2-2; D uncertain. What was sequenced was naive CD4+ T cells sorted from blood. Subset reported: CD45RA+ positively selected. The sequence derives from a man aged 30-40 years in good health. CDR3 bases: TGTGCCAGCAGTTTAGGGCGCAGCCCGAACACCGGGGAGCTGTTTTTT. Protein product: CASSLGRSPNTGELFF.